This T cell receptor beta chain appears in the sequencing data of a study of blood T cell repertoires in COVID-19. The assay was immunoSEQ multiplex PCR, and TCRdb's table has in-frame clones only and misses some. The top ten clones hold 8% of a sample with more than 80,000 clones, about 84% of them seen once. The germline CDR1 and CDR2 sequences are SQVTM and ANQGSEA. V lost 4 bases and J lost 7; bases outside the gene matches: 0. The CDR3 consists of 11 residues. The chain combines TRBV29-1 with TRBJ1-2; TRBD1 matches at 10 bases. The receptor was derived from a man over 45 with active COVID-19. Sequencing was performed on peripheral blood. CDR3 sequence: CSVGDRGGYTF. CDR3 coding DNA: TGCAGCGTTGGGGACAGGGGTGGCTACACCTTC.